This entry lists 8 T cell receptor beta chains sequenced from one sample in a study of T cells after posttransplantation cyclophosphamide. Clones were read by immunoSEQ multiplex PCR, and TCRdb kept only the in-frame ones, dropping some. The sample consists of about 13,000 clones, over 75% of them appearing once. What was sequenced was memory CD4+ T cells sorted from PBMCs. The receptors originated from a man in his forties or fifties in good health, CMV-negative, and a related stem cell transplant donor.

V and J are TRBV7-6 and TRBJ2-2, with 7 bases matching TRBD1. V lost 10 bases, J lost 0 bases, and 8 bases stayed unmatched. The CDR3 consists of 15 residues. The germline V gene encodes CDR1 SGHVS and CDR2 FNYEAQ. The CDR3 bases are TGTGCCACCTCCTCCGGGACAGCGAACACCGGGGAGCTGTTTTTT. It translates to CATSSGTANTGELFF.

The chain has TRBV4-1 and TRBJ1-2; D may be TRBD1 (6 bases). The length of the CDR3 is 14 residues. Germline-derived CDR1 and CDR2 are MGHRA and YSYEKL. V was cut by 2 bases and J by 4 bases, with 11 bases left in between. The DNA of the CDR3 is TGCGCCAGCAGCCAATGGGGGCGAGGCTATGGCTACACCTTC. Translation: CASSQWGRGYGYTF.

The V call is TRBV5-6, the J call TRBJ2-3, with TRBD2 matching 15 bases. Trimming removed 1 base from V and 6 bases from J; junction bases left unmatched: 6. This CDR3 contains 17 residues. Germline V CDR1 and CDR2: SGHDT, YYEEEE. CDR3 amino acids: CASSLRTSGGAGDTQYF. The CDR3 DNA is TGTGCCAGCAGCTTGCGGACTAGCGGGGGGGCCGGGGATACGCAGTATTTT.

V and J are TRBV5-1 and TRBJ2-1, with 13 bases identical to TRBD2. The CDR3 runs 15 residues. The germline CDR1 and CDR2 sequences are SGHRS and YFSETQ. After removal of 4 bases from V and 6 bases from J, the junction contained 4 bases not matched to a gene. The CDR3 DNA is TGCGCCAGCAGCCCACTAGCGGGAGGGCTCAATGAGCAGTTCTTC. This encodes CASSPLAGGLNEQFF. The whole variable domain, remainder taken from reference TRBV5-1 and TRBJ2-1, is KAGVTQTPRYLIKTRGQQVTLSCSPISGHRSVSWYQQTPGQGLQFLFEYFSETQRNKGNFPGRFSGRQFSNSRSEMNVSTLELGDSALYLCASSPLAGGLNEQFFGPGTRLTVL.

The J gene is TRBJ2-1, the V gene TRBV15; 7 bases match TRBD2. V was clipped by 1 base and J by 6 bases; unmatched bases: 9. The V gene's germline CDR1 is LNHNV and CDR2 YYDKDF (reference sequence). The CDR3 runs to 16 residues. The CDR3 DNA reads TGTGCCACCAGCAGAGCTAGCGGTTTGTTGGGCAATGAGCAGTTCTTC. Its protein is CATSRASGLLGNEQFF.

This clone turned up a few times. The chain recombines TRBV7-9 with TRBJ2-1; 10 nucleotides align to TRBD2. Per germline, CDR1 SEHNR and CDR2 FQNEAQ (reference sequence). The CDR3 sequence is 18 residues long. The ends lost 2 bases at V and 9 bases at J; junction bases unmatched: 16. The CDR3 DNA sequence: TGTGCCAGCAGCTTACCCCACCGACTAGCGGGCCTTAAGGGTGAGCAGTTCTTC. It yields the protein CASSLPHRLAGLKGEQFF.

The rearrangement uses TRBV4-1 and TRBJ2-1; TRBD2 aligns across 9 bases. Germline V gene lookup returns CDR1 MGHRA and CDR2 YSYEKL. The CDR3 contains 17 residues. Germline trimming cut 5 bases from V and 2 bases from J; bases unmatched to any gene: 10. CDR3 bases: TGCGCCAGCAGCGTGGCGGGGGGGTACGGGACCTACAATGAGCAGTTCTTC. This translates into CASSVAGGYGTYNEQFF.

The V gene is TRBV10-3, the J gene TRBJ1-2; weak D call: TRBD1 (6 bases). There are 16 residues in the CDR3. The V gene lost 7 bases and the J gene lost 3 bases, with 21 bases spanning the gap. Germline CDR1 reads ENHRY; CDR2 reads SYGVKD. The CDR3 DNA reads TGTGCCATCACCCCTTTTCGTCAGGGGCCCGACTATGGCTACACCTTC. It yields the protein CAITPFRQGPDYGYTF.